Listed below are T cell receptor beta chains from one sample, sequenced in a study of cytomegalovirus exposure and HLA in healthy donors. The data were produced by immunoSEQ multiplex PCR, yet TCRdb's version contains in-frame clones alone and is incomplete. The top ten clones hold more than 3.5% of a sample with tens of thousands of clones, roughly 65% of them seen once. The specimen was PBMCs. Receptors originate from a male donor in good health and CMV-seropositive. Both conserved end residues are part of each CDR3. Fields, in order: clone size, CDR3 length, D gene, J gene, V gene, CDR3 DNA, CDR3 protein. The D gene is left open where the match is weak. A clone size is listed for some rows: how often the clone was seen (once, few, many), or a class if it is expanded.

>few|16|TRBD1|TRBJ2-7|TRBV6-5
TGTGCCAGCAGTTACGGGGGACAACAGGGGCCCCGCGGGCAGTACTTC
CASSYGGQQGPRGQYF
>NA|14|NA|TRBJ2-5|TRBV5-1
TGCGCCAGCAGCACCTATGGGGCGGCGGAGACCCAGTACTTC
CASSTYGAAETQYF
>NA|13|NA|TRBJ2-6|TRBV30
TGTGCCTGGACCCCCGGGGGGGCCAACGTCCTGACTTTC
CAWTPGGANVLTF
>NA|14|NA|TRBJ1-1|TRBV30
TGTGCCTGGAGTAGGTCGGGTTTGAACACTGAAGCTTTCTTT
CAWSRSGLNTEAFF
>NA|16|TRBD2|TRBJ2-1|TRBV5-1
TGCGCCAGCAGCTCTGCTTCTAGCGGGCTATACAATGAGCAGTTCTTC
CASSSASSGLYNEQFF
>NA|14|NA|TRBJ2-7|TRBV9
TGTGCCAGCAGCGTAGGGCAGGCTGTCACCGAGCAGTACTTC
CASSVGQAVTEQYF
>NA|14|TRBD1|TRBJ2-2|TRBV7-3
TGTGCCAGCAGGCCGACAGGGTACGACGGGGAGCTGTTTTTT
CASRPTGYDGELFF
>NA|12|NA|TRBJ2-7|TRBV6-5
TGTGCCTCTAAAGGGGATGGAAACGAGCAGTACTTC
CASKGDGNEQYF
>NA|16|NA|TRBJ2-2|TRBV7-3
TGTGCCAGCAGCTTAGCGGGGGCCGCGAACACCGGGGAGCTGTTTTTT
CASSLAGAANTGELFF
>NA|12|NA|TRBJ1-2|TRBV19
TGTGCCAGTAGTATCCGCAGGGATGGCTACACCTTC
CASSIRRDGYTF
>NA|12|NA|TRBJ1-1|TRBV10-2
TGCGCCAGCAGACATATGAACACTGAAGCTTTCTTT
CASRHMNTEAFF
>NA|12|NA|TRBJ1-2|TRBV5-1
TGCGCCAGCCCTCCCAAGCCGGGGGGCTACACCTTC
CASPPKPGGYTF
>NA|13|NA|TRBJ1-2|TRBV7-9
TGTGCCAGCAGCTTTGACAGTAACTATGGCTACACCTTC
CASSFDSNYGYTF
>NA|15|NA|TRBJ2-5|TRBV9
TGTGCCAGCAGCGTAACCGCCGGGGTCCAAGAGACCCAGTACTTC
CASSVTAGVQETQYF
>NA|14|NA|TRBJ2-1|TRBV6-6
TGTGCCAGCAGTTACTCGCTGGAAGGCGGTGAGCAGTTCTTC
CASSYSLEGGEQFF
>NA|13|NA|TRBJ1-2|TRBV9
TGTGCCAGCAATACAGATTCCTATCCGGGCTACACCTTC
CASNTDSYPGYTF
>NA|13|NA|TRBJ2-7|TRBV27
TGTGCCAGCAGCCTGACTAGTACTCGCGAGCAGTACTTC
CASSLTSTREQYF
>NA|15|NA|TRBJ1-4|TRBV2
TGTGCCAGCAGGCAGGGGCTCACAACTAATGAAAAACTGTTTTTT
CASRQGLTTNEKLFF
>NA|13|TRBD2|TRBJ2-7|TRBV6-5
TGTGCCAGCAGGGGACTAGCGGACTACGAGCAGTACTTC
CASRGLADYEQYF
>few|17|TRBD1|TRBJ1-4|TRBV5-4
TGTGCCAGCAGCCTCCGGGACAGGGGGCGAACTAATGAAAAACTGTTTTTT
CASSLRDRGRTNEKLFF
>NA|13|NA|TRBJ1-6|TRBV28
TGTGCCAGCAGCCCGGGGGTGGGTTCACCCCTCCACTTT
CASSPGVGSPLHF
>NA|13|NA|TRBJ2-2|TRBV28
TGTGCCAGCAGCCGCCAGGGGACCGGGGAGCTGTTTTTT
CASSRQGTGELFF
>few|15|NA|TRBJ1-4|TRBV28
TGTGCCAGCAGTTTGGTGCCGGGAGTGGGTGAAAAACTGTTTTTT
CASSLVPGVGEKLFF
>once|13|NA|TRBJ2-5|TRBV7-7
TGTGCCAGCGGCTTTTGGGGGGAAGAGACCCAGTACTTC
CASGFWGEETQYF
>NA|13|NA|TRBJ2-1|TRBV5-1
TGCGCCAGCAGCTCCCGGGGAGACAATGAGCAGTTCTTC
CASSSRGDNEQFF
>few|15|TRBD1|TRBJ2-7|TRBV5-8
TGTGCCAGCAGCTGGGGTACAGGGGGCAACAACGAGCAGTACTTC
CASSWGTGGNNEQYF
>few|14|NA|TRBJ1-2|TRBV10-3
TGTGCCGCTACAGACGCGGGGGCTAACTATGGCTACACCTTC
CAATDAGANYGYTF
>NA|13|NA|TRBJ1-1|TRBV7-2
TGTGCCAGCAGCTTCGAACAGTCCACTGAAGCTTTCTTT
CASSFEQSTEAFF
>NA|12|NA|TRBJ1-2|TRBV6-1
TGTGCCAGCCTAACCGAGGACTATGGCTACACCTTC
CASLTEDYGYTF
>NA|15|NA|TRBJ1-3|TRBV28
TGTGCCAGCAGTTTCGGGGGGGGAGGAGGAAACACCATATATTTT
CASSFGGGGGNTIYF
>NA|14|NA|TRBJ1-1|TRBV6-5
TGTGCCAGCAGTTACTCGGGCATGAACACTGAAGCTTTCTTT
CASSYSGMNTEAFF
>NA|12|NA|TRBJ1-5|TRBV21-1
TGTGCCAGCAGCAAAGTCGAGGGCGCCCAGCATTTT
CASSKVEGAQHF
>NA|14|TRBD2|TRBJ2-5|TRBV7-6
TGTGCCAGCAGTAGCGGGAGTTGGCAAGAGACCCAGTACTTC
CASSSGSWQETQYF
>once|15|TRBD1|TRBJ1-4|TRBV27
TGTGCCAGCAGTTTGGTGACAGGGGGGAGTGAAAAACTGTTTTTT
CASSLVTGGSEKLFF
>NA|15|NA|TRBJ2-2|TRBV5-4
TGTGCCAGCAGCTTAAGGCAGGGGATCGGGGGGGAGCTGTTTTTT
CASSLRQGIGGELFF
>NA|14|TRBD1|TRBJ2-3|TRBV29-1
TGCAGCGTCGGGACAGGAGGAGGCACAGATACGCAGTATTTT
CSVGTGGGTDTQYF
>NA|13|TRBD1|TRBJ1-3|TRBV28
TGTGCCAGCAAGACAGGGGTCGAAAACACCATATATTTT
CASKTGVENTIYF
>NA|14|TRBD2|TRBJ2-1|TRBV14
TGTGCCAGCAAATTTTCTAGCGGGAACAATGAGCAGTTCTTC
CASKFSSGNNEQFF
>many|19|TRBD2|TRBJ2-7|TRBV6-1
TGTGCCAGCAGTGCCGAACTAACTTTAGCGGGAGGGCGGGGCCGCGAGCAGTACTTC
CASSAELTLAGGRGREQYF
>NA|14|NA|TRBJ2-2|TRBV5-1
TGCGCCAGCAGCCCCGGCGAGGCAGGGCGGGAGCTGTTTTTT
CASSPGEAGRELFF
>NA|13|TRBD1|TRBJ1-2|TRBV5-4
TGTGCCAGCAGCCGGACAGGGGTCTATGGCTACACCTTC
CASSRTGVYGYTF
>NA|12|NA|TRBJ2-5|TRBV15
TGTGCCACCAGCAGAGCGGAGGAGACCCAGTACTTC
CATSRAEETQYF
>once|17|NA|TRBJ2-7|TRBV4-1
TGCGCCAGCAGCCAAGATGGCCCCCTAACAGGCGCCTACGAGCAGTACTTC
CASSQDGPLTGAYEQYF
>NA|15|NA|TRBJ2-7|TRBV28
TGTGCCAGCAGTTTACTGACAGTTCCCTCCTACGAGCAGTACTTC
CASSLLTVPSYEQYF
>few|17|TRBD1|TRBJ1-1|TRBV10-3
TGTGCCATCAGTGATAGGGGGGCAGGGGGTTCGAACACTGAAGCTTTCTTT
CAISDRGAGGSNTEAFF
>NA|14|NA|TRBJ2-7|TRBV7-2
TGTGCCAGCAGCCTGACTAGGGCTGTCTACGAGCAGTACTTC
CASSLTRAVYEQYF
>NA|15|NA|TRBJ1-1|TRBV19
TGTGCCAGTAGTCCAACCAACCCTCAGGGCGGTGAAGCTTTCTTT
CASSPTNPQGGEAFF
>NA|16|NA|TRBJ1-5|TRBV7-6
TGTGCCAGCATCTTCCTTAAAAGGGAGGGCAATCAGCCCCAGCATTTT
CASIFLKREGNQPQHF
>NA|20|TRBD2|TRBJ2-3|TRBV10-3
TGTGCCATCAGTGATTATATTGGGACTAGCGGGGGGGCGGGCACAGATACGCAGTATTTT
CAISDYIGTSGGAGTDTQYF
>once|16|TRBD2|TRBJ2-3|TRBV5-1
TGCGCCAGCAGCGGTGGGGGGACTAGCGGGGAACATACGCAGTATTTT
CASSGGGTSGEHTQYF
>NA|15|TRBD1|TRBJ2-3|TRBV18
TGTGCCAGCTCACCGGGACAGCCAGGCACAGATATGCAGTATTTT
CASSPGQPGTDMQYF
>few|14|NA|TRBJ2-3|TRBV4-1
TGCGCCAGCAGCCAAGACCGGGACATCGTTCCGCAGTATTTT
CASSQDRDIVPQYF
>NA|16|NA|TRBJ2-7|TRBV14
TGTGCCAGCAGCCAAGATAGCAGTCAGGGGTCCTACGAGCAGTACTTC
CASSQDSSQGSYEQYF
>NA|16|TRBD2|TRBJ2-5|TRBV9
TGTGCCAGCAGCGTAGTGGGGCGGGAGGATAAGGAGACCCAGTACTTC
CASSVVGREDKETQYF
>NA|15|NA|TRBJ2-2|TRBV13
TGTGCCAGCAGCACCCCTCTAGCTAACACCGGGGAGCTGTTTTTT
CASSTPLANTGELFF
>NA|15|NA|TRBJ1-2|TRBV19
TGTGCCAGTAGTACCAGACAGGATTTAAACTATGGCTACACCTTC
CASSTRQDLNYGYTF
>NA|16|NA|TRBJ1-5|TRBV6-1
TGTGCCAGCAGTGACCGACAGGCTTATAGCAATCAGCCCCAGCATTTT
CASSDRQAYSNQPQHF
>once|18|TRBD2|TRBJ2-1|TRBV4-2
TGTGCCAGCAGCCCCTTTGGGACTAGCGGGAGCTCCTACAATGAGCAGTTCTTC
CASSPFGTSGSSYNEQFF
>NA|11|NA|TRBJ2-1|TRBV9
TGTGCCAGCAGCGTTGATCGGGAGCAGTTCTTC
CASSVDREQFF